The next 12 T cell receptor beta chains were all read from a single sample in a study of blood T cell repertoires in COVID-19. Data came from immunoSEQ multiplex PCR; TCRdb stores just in-frame clones and leaves some out. The sample lists 60,000 to 75,000 clones, 88% occurring once. The specimen was peripheral blood. The receptors derive from a human donor in a cohort sampled during active COVID-19.

The CDR3 region is CASSPLRQAHTEAFF. The CDR3 DNA reads TGTGCCAGCAGCCCATTGCGACAGGCACACACTGAAGCTTTCTTT. The chain employs TRBV7-2 and TRBJ1-1, with D possibly TRBD1 on 6 matching bases. CDR3 length: 15 residues. Trimming took off 5 bases at V and 3 bases at J, with 16 bases between the two ends. Germline V gene data show CDR1 as SGHTA and CDR2 as FQGNSA.

This clone was picked up one time. V usage is TRBV19 and J usage is TRBJ1-3; D remains ambiguous. Germline-derived CDR1 and CDR2 are LNHDA and SQIVND (reference sequence). The CDR3 runs to 14 residues. Trimming cost V 3 bases and J 2 bases, with 8 bases left between them. The CDR3 loop is CASSMDSTGNTIYF. Written as DNA, the CDR3 is TGTGCCAGTAGTATGGACTCAACTGGAAACACCATATATTTT.

The gene calls are TRBV6-5 and TRBJ2-1; 10 bases fit TRBD2. Germline V gene data show CDR1 as MNHEY and CDR2 as SVGAGI. Trimming cost V 5 bases and J 0 bases; bases outside gene matches: 1. The CDR3 is 15 amino acids. CDR3 sequence: CASSPSGSSYNEQFF. CDR3 nucleotides: TGTGCCAGCAGTCCTAGCGGGAGCTCCTACAATGAGCAGTTCTTC.

The V and J genes are TRBV12-5 and TRBJ1-2; TRBD1 is a possible D gene (6 bases). The V gene's germline CDR1 is LGHNT and CDR2 FRNRAP. The CDR3 sequence is 17 residues long. Trimming took 1 base from V and 4 from J, leaving 19 bases between them. In DNA, the CDR3 is TGTGCTAGTGGTTTGGGGAAAAACAGGGTGGGAAGCTATGGCTACACCTTC. Translating gives CASGLGKNRVGSYGYTF.

The rearrangement uses TRBV28 and TRBJ1-3; 10 bases are a match to TRBD1. The CDR3 is made up of 18 amino acids. The J segment lost 2 bases and the V segment lost 1 base, leaving 8 bases of the junction unmatched. Looked up from germline, CDR1 is MDHEN and CDR2 is SYDVKM. DNA of the CDR3: TGTGCCAGCAGTTTATTATTCGGGACAGGGGATGCTGGAAACACCATATATTTT. Translating gives CASSLLFGTGDAGNTIYF.

The chain couples TRBV9 to TRBJ2-2; D possibly corresponds to TRBD1 (5 bases). CDR3 length: 15 residues. Trimming left V 0 bases short and J 6 bases short, with 12 bases between. Per the germline V gene, CDR1 is SGDLS and CDR2 is YYNGEE. CDR3 region: CASSVEPGAPGELFF. CDR3 DNA sequence: TGTGCCAGCAGCGTAGAACCTGGGGCCCCCGGGGAGCTGTTTTTT.

This chain uses TRBV19 with TRBJ2-1; 9 nucleotides match TRBD2. With 5 bases clipped from V and 0 bases from J, the junction kept 5 bases outside the gene matches. The CDR3 has 16 amino acids. Germline CDR1 and CDR2: LNHDA and SQIVND (reference sequence). CDR3 in amino acids: CASSQSGGISYNEQFF. Written as DNA, the CDR3 is TGTGCCAGTAGTCAGAGCGGGGGGATCTCCTACAATGAGCAGTTCTTC. Combining the CDR3 with reference TRBV19 and TRBJ2-1 gives the whole variable domain DGGITQSPKYLFRKEGQNVTLSCEQNLNHDAMYWYRQDPGQGLRLIYYSQIVNDFQKGDIAEGYSVSREKKESFPLTVTSAQKNPTAFYLCASSQSGGISYNEQFFGPGTRLTVL.

The chain couples TRBV9 to TRBJ2-7; no clear D gene. Between the trimmed V and J ends, which lost 10 bases and 5 bases, there was a span of 22 bases. Germline V gene lookup returns CDR1 SGDLS and CDR2 YYNGEE. The CDR3 is 14 amino acids. CDR3 loop: CAGNPNELRDEQYV. In DNA form, the CDR3 reads TGTGCCGGCAACCCGAACGAACTGCGAGACGAGCAGTACGTC.

This clone appeared once. The V gene is TRBV6-2 or TRBV6-3, the J gene TRBJ1-1; D unresolved. The CDR3 loop spans 14 amino acids. V shed 4 bases and J shed 1 base, with 10 bases lying between them. The germline CDR1 and CDR2 sequences are MNHEY and SVGEGT. The chain's CDR3 is CASSSRQENTEAFF. DNA of the CDR3: TGTGCCAGCAGTTCTCGTCAGGAGAACACTGAAGCTTTCTTT.

This sequence joins TRBV11-2 and TRBJ2-2, with 9 bases that match TRBD2. V lost 7 bases and J lost 7; bases outside the gene matches: 7. This CDR3 is built from 14 residues. CDR1 SGHAT and CDR2 FQNNGV come from the germline V gene. CDR3 sequence reads: CASMGRAGGGELFF. The CDR3 DNA sequence: TGTGCCAGCATGGGGCGAGCGGGGGGCGGGGAGCTGTTTTTT.

V usage is TRBV11-2 and J usage is TRBJ2-7, with 8 bases lining up with TRBD2. V shed 2 bases, J shed 5 bases, and the junction held 8 bases outside the gene matches. The CDR3 loop spans 15 amino acids. The germline gives CDR1 SGHAT, CDR2 FQNNGV. The CDR3 region is CASSLSLSGTHEQYF. The CDR3 region has the DNA TGTGCCAGCAGCTTAAGTCTTAGCGGGACCCACGAGCAGTACTTC. Combining the CDR3 with reference TRBV11-2 and TRBJ2-7 gives the whole variable domain EAGVAQSPRYKIIEKRQSVAFWCNPISGHATLYWYQQILGQGPKLLIQFQNNGVVDDSQLPKDRFSAERLKGVDSTLKIQPAKLEDSAVYLCASSLSLSGTHEQYFGPGTRLTVT.

This sequence joins TRBV7-2 and TRBJ2-7; 11 bases agree with TRBD2. In germline, CDR1 is SGHTA, CDR2 FQGNSA. V gave up 5 bases and J gave up 1 base; unmatched junction bases: 10. The CDR3 is 17 residues long. CDR3 nucleotides: TGTGCCAGCAGCCAATTAGCGGGAGGGGGGAGGTCCTACGAGCAGTACTTC. This gives the protein CASSQLAGGGRSYEQYF.